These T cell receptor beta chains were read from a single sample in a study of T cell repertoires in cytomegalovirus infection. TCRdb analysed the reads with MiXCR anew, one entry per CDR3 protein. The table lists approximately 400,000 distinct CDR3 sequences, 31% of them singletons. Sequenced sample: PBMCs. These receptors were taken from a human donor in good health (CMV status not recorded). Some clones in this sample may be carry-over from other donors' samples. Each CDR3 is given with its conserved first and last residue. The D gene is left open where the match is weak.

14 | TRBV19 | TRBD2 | CASRVAGPTDTQYF
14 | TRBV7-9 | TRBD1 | CASRAQGAFGELFF
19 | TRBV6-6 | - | CASSYPRREFGSGANVLTF
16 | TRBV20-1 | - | CSADRATGPSRYGYTF
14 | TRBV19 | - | CASSGPTGNSPLHF
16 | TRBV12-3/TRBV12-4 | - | CASSFLRGPSGYGYTF
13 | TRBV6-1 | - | CASSPYVSYGYTF
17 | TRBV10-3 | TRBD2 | CAISESISSGVADTQYF
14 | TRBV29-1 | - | CSVLTETNTGELFF
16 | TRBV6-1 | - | CASSPRPGYSNQPQHF
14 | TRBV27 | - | CASKWGTMVEKLFF
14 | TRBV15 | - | CATSSRSGYTEAFF
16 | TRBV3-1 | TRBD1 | CASSQGLTGGFYGYTF
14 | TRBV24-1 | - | CATSPPGDYNEQFF
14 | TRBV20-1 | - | CSARPDGYNQPQHF
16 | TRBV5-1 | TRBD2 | CASGRTWRGAPEGQFF
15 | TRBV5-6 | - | CASSSDSTSSYEQYF
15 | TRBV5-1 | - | CASSRSGDSNQPQHF
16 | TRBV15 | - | CATSRVGYGNNQPQHF
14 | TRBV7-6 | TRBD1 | CASSIDRAGDTQYF
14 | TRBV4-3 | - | CASSDGWVRSGYTF
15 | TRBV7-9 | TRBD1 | CASSPLDRGQETQYF